A selection of T cell receptor beta chains follows, all from one sample in a study of cytomegalovirus exposure and HLA in healthy donors. Method: immunoSEQ multiplex PCR; TCRdb's copy keeps in-frame clones and lacks some. The profile shows 230,000 or so clones, approximately 91% of them singletons. The specimen was PBMCs. Receptors originate from a girl aged 2 to 9 in good health and CMV-seronegative. CDR3s leave out the opening cysteine and the closing phenylalanine or tryptophan.

V gene	CDR3 length	J gene	CDR3 protein
TRBV6-1	13	TRBJ1-2	ASSEAPGGLYGYT
TRBV10-2	11	TRBJ1-6	ASVTGERSPLH
TRBV11-2	13	TRBJ2-7	ASSLEGTHSYEQY
TRBV7-9	15	TRBJ2-1	ASSAGTGGFFGNEQF
TRBV5-6	11	TRBJ1-6	ASSLASGFTLH
TRBV6-1	13	TRBJ2-1	ASSEPGGAYNEQF
TRBV6-6	13	TRBJ2-2	ASTTGQGKAGELF
TRBV5-1	10	TRBJ1-2	ASSDTYYGYT
TRBV5-1	13	TRBJ1-2	ASTLSTVLDYGYT
TRBV29-1	8	TRBJ2-3	SVFTDTQY
TRBV6-1	14	TRBJ2-1	ASSEIPAGTGNEQF
TRBV18	15	TRBJ2-1	ASSLKPGGVAYNEQF
TRBV5-6	11	TRBJ1-2	ASSSIQVDGYT
TRBV5-1	13	TRBJ1-1	ASSLEQGVGAEAF
TRBV5-1	9	TRBJ2-7	ASSFSNEQY
TRBV11-2	14	TRBJ1-3	ASSYGTPRSGNTIY
TRBV4-2	15	TRBJ2-5	ASSPGARDRGPETQY
TRBV7-2	10	TRBJ2-7	ASRGSGSEQY
TRBV4-3	12	TRBJ2-3	ASSQAQNTDTQY
TRBV30	12	TRBJ1-6	AWRVRGVDSPLH
TRBV10-2	12	TRBJ2-7	ASSAGTRLYEQY
TRBV7-9	9	TRBJ2-7	ASNSYWEQY
TRBV2	16	TRBJ2-1	ASTTLGGYYSSYNEQF
TRBV5-1	15	TRBJ2-1	ASRMTGVNPAYNEQF
TRBV5-1	13	TRBJ2-3	ASSLAEGAPDTQY
TRBV9	13	TRBJ2-7	ASSVGGTGAYEQY
TRBV6-1	13	TRBJ2-3	ASSDYLAAKGPQY
TRBV2	9	TRBJ2-7	ASEPRDEQY
TRBV6-6	13	TRBJ1-5	ASSFPDRGNQPQH
TRBV5-1	16	TRBJ1-6	ASSLAPRDRTKHSPLH
TRBV13	14	TRBJ1-3	ASSQKQGAWGNTIY
TRBV25-1	14	TRBJ2-3	ASSSGPYGAADTQY
TRBV29-1	10	TRBJ2-2	SVEADTGELF
TRBV5-1	13	TRBJ1-6	ASSFATGTNSPLH
TRBV28	11	-	ASSYNSGYEQY
TRBV2	10	TRBJ1-1	ASSSQGTEAF
TRBV7-9	14	TRBJ2-1	ASSLVAGGPRNEQF
TRBV9	13	TRBJ2-3	ASSERERPADTQY
TRBV4-1	12	TRBJ2-3	ASSLAGLSDTQY
TRBV12-5	11	TRBJ1-1	ASGFRENTEAF
TRBV9	6	TRBJ1-2	ASSERD
TRBV27	13	TRBJ1-4	ASSLAGTANEKLF
TRBV5-6	11	TRBJ1-1	ASSSIGDTEAF
TRBV19	19	TRBJ2-3	ASSTSRGGATVVTGTDTQY
TRBV6-5	12	TRBJ2-7	ASRGTSGSYEQY
TRBV18	11	TRBJ2-7	ASSRTSRVEQY
TRBV7-2	14	TRBJ1-5	ASSQGARGSNQPQH
TRBV7-8	14	TRBJ1-1	ASSHNWAGLNTEAF